This T cell receptor (beta chain) was identified during a study of siplizumab effects on memory and regulatory T cells (dated by TCRdb to 2018 to 2020). A note on the overall study: The study looked at the effect of siplizumab, an anti-CD2 antibody, on alloreactive T-cell subsets in allogeneic mixed lymphocyte reactions made from human PBMCs.

V lost 2 bases and J lost 1 base, and the count of bases not matched to a germline gene is 6. Based on the germline V gene, the CDR1 and CDR2 sequences are MRHNA and SNTAGT. From cysteine to phenylalanine, the CDR3 is 16 amino acids long. The retained sequence is limited to the CDR3, 48 bases, with the frame set at the first base. Additional sequencing covered unstimulated subsets from a few donor pairs, namely CD8+ effector memory, CD4+ naive, CD8+ TEMRA, CD4+ memory and CD8+ naive. TCRbeta CDR3 sequencing was performed on sorted unstimulated T cells and on proliferating T cells recovered from mixed lymphocyte reactions. Fresh whole blood from roughly ten HLA-typed healthy donors was used to isolate PBMCs. The library was obtained by the immunoSEQ multiplex PCR assay. Roughly 10^5 TCR templates per sample were assayed on the deep sequencing platform. Genomic DNA extracted from sorted T cells was the material used for TCRbeta CDR3 sequencing. The paper's data handling went like this. Clonal analysis of TCRbeta CDR3 data was done in the R programming language. Alloreactive CD4+ and CD8+ clones were identified by comparing unstimulated samples to CFSE-low samples taken after the reaction. Alloreactive CD4+ clones were assigned to regulatory or non-regulatory origin by matching sequences to sorted unstimulated Treg and non-Treg repertoires. The source is immuneACCESS, and TCRdb retained only in-frame sequences with V and J called. Part of the clones is not carried over; for the studies checked, unresolved V genes explain less than half of this, and the remainder is unexplained. V, J and clone size reflect that table, while D and trimming were determined from the DNA. A total of thousands of clones appear in this sample, roughly two thirds of them only once. The ten biggest clones cover under 80% of the sample.

The research as a whole found: About 75-96% of proliferating CD4+ or CD8+ clones could not be given a naive or memory phenotype. No functional confirmation was obtained for the suppressive function of proliferating Tregs from siplizumab cultures. Sequences below about 10^-5 frequency were poorly captured, so only a minor fraction of alloreactive clones could be mapped to unstimulated subsets. Compared with memory T cells, unstimulated naive T cells appeared more diverse, and naive cells seemed to make a substantial contribution to the alloresponse. The cumulative frequency of alloreactive sequences that could be traced back to unstimulated CD4+ memory T cells was significantly reduced by siplizumab. In reactions with siplizumab, an average of roughly 69% of mappable alloreactive CD4+ clones were Treg-derived, compared with around 30% in control reactions.

This clone was observed a handful of times. Its specific antigen is unknown. Per-nucleotide qualities are absent, and no much larger clonotype sits a single base away. What was sequenced was effector memory CD8+ T cells sorted from blood. What this sample's cell subset or site label stands for: unstimulated CD8+ effector memory T cells. This receptor was identified in a human donor in good health. In this chain, TRBV6-4 is recombined with TRBJ2-3; a stretch of 7 junction bases matches TRBD2. The nucleotide sequence reads TGTGCCAGCAGTGACCTGGGGGGGTCTGGCACAGATACGCAGTATTTT. It codes for CASSDLGGSGTDTQYF.